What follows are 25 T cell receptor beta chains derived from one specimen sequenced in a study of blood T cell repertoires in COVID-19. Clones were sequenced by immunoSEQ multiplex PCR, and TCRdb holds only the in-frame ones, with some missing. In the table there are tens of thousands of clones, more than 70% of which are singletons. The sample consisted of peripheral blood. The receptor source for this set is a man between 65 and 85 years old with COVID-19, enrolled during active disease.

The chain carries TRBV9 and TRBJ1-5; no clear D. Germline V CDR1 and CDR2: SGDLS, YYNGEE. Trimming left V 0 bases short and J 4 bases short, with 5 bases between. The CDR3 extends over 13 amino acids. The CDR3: CASSVGENQPQHF. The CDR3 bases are TGTGCCAGCAGCGTAGGAGAAAATCAGCCCCAGCATTTT.

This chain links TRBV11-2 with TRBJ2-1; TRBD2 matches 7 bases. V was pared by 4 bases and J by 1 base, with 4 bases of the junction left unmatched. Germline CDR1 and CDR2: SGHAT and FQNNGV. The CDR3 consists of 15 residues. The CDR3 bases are TGTGCCAGCAGCTCCCGGACTAGATCCTACAATGAGCAGTTCTTC. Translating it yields CASSSRTRSYNEQFF.

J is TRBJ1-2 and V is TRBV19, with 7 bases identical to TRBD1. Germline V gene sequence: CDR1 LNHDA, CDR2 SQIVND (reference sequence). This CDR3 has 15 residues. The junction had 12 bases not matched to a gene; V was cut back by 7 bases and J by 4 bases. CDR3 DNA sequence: TGTGCCAGTATTCAAAAAGGGACAGCGGGCTATGGCTACACCTTC. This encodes CASIQKGTAGYGYTF. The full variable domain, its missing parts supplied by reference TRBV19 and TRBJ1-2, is DGGITQSPKYLFRKEGQNVTLSCEQNLNHDAMYWYRQDPGQGLRLIYYSQIVNDFQKGDIAEGYSVSREKKESFPLTVTSAQKNPTAFYLCASIQKGTAGYGYTFGSGTRLTVV.

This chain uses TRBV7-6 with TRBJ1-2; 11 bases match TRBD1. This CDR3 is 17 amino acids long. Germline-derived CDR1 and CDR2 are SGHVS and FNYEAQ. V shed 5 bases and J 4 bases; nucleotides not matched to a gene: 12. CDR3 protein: CASSPGTGGEVGYGYTF. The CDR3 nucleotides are TGTGCCAGCAGCCCAGGGACAGGGGGGGAAGTTGGCTATGGCTACACCTTC.

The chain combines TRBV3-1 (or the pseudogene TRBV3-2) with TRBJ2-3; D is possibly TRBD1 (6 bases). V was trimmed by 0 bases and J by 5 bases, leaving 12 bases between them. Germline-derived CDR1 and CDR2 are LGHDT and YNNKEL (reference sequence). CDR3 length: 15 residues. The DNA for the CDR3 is TGTGCCAGCAGCCAAGAGACAGGACTTATAGATACGCAGTATTTT. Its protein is CASSQETGLIDTQYF.

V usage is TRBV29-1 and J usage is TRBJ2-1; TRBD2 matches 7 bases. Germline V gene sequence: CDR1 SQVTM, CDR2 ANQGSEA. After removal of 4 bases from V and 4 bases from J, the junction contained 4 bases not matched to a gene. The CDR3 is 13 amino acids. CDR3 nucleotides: TGCAGCGTTGGCGGGAGCCCGTACAATGAGCAGTTCTTC. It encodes CSVGGSPYNEQFF.

As DNA, the CDR3 is TGTGCCATCAGTGAGTCGGCCAGCAGGGGAATGGGTCAGCCCCAGCATTTT. Translation gives CAISESASRGMGQPQHF. This chain links TRBV10-3 with TRBJ1-5, with D possibly matching TRBD1 (6 bases). The germline gives CDR1 ENHRY, CDR2 SYGVKD. The germline V and J ends were trimmed by 0 bases and 6 bases, with 18 bases remaining between them. The CDR3 is 17 residues long.

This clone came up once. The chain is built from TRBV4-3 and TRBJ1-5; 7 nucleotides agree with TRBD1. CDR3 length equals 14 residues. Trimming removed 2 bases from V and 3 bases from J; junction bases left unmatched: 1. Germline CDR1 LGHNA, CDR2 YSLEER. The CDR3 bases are TGCGCCAGCAGCCAACAGGGGGACAATCAGCCCCAGCATTTT. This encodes CASSQQGDNQPQHF.

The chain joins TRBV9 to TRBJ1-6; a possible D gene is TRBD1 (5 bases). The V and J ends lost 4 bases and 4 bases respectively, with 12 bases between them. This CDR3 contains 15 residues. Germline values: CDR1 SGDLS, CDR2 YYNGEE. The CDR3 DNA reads TGTGCCAGCAGCCCGGGACTGGGATATAATTCACCCCTCCACTTT. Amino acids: CASSPGLGYNSPLHF. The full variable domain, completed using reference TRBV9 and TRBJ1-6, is DSGVTQTPKHLITATGQRVTLRCSPRSGDLSVYWYQQSLDQGLQFLIQYYNGEERAKGNILERFSAQQFPDLHSELNLSSLELGDSALYFCASSPGLGYNSPLHFGNGTRLTVT.

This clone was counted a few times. The DNA for the CDR3 is TGTGCCAGCAGTGAATGGGGGGTTCTTAACTATGGCTACACCTTC. This translates into CASSEWGVLNYGYTF. V usage is TRBV6-1 and J usage is TRBJ1-2, with D possibly TRBD1 on 5 matching bases. The CDR3 spans 15 residues. Trimming stripped 2 bases from V and 1 base from J, with 11 bases between. Per germline, CDR1 MNHNS and CDR2 SASEGT.

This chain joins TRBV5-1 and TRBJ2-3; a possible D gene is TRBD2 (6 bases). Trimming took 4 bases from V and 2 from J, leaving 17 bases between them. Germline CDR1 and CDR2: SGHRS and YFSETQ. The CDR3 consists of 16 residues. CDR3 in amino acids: CASSTTGGVLTDTQYF. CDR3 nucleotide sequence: TGCGCCAGCAGCACCACCGGAGGGGTTCTCACAGATACGCAGTATTTT.

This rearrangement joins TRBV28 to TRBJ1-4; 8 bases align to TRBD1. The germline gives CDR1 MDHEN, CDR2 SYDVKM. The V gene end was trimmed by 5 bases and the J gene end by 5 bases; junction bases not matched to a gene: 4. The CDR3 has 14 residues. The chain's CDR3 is CASSPGGLNEKLFF. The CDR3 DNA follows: TGTGCCAGCAGTCCAGGGGGCTTAAATGAAAAACTGTTTTTT.

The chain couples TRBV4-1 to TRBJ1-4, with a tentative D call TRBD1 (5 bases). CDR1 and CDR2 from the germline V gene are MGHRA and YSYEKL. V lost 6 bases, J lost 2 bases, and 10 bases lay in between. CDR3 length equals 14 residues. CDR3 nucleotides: TGCGCCAGCAGTCGGACACAGACTAATGAAAAACTGTTTTTT. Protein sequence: CASSRTQTNEKLFF.

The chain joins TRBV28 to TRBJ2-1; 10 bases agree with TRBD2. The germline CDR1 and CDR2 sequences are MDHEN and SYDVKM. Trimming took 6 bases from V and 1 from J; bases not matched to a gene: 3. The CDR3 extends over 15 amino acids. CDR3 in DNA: TGTGCCAGCAGATTAGCGGGAGGATCCTACAATGAGCAGTTCTTC. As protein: CASRLAGGSYNEQFF. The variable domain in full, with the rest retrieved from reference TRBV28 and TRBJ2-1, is DVKVTQSSRYLVKRTGEKVFLECVQDMDHENMFWYRQDPGLGLRLIYFSYDVKMKEKGDIPEGYSVSREKKERFSLILESASTNQTSMYLCASRLAGGSYNEQFFGPGTRLTVL.

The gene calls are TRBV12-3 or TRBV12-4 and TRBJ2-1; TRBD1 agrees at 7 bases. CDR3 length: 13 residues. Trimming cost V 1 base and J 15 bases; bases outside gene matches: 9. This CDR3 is CASSLGGQTTSFF. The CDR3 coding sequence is TGTGCCAGCAGTTTAGGGGGACAGACAACCTCGTTCTTC.

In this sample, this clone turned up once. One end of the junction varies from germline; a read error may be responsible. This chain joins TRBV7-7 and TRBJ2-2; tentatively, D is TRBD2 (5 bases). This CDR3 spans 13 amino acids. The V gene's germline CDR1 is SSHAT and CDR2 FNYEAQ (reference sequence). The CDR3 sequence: CASSLDGLGELFF. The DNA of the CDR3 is TGTGCTAGCAGCTTAGATGGACTCGGGGAGCTGTTTTTT.

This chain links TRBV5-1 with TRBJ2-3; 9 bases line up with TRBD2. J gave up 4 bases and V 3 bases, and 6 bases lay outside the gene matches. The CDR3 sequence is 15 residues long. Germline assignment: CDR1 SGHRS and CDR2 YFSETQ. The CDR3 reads CASSSGGTSPDTQYF. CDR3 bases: TGCGCCAGCAGCTCTGGAGGGACTAGCCCAGATACGCAGTATTTT.

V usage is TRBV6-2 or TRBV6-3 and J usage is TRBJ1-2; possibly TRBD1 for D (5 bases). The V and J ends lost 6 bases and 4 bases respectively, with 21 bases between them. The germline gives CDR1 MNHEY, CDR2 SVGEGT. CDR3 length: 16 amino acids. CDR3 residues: CASSPFGGSLLYGYTF. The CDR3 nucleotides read TGTGCCAGCAGCCCCTTCGGGGGGTCCCTACTCTATGGCTACACCTTC.

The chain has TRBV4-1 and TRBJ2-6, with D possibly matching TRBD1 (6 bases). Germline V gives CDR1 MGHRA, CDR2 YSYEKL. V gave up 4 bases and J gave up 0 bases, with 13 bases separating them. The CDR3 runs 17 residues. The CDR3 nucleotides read TGCGCCAGCAGCCGCGGACAGACCAACTCTGGGGCCAACGTCCTGACTTTC. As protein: CASSRGQTNSGANVLTF.

Here the CDR3 DNA reads TGTGCCAGCAGCCGATCGGGACAGGGAGCTGAAGCTTTCTTT. Translating it yields CASSRSGQGAEAFF. The rearrangement links TRBV6-5 to TRBJ1-1, with 9 nucleotides matching TRBD1. CDR3 size: 14 residues. CDR1 and CDR2 from the germline V gene are MNHEY and SVGAGI. Losses at the gene ends were 6 bases for V and 6 bases for J; bases not matched to a gene: 8.

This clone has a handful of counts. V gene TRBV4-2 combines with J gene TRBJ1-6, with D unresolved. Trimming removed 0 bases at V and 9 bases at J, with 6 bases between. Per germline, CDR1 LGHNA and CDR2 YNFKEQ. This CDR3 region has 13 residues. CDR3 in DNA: TGTGCCAGCAGCCAAGATCAGCGTTCACCCCTCCACTTT. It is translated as CASSQDQRSPLHF.

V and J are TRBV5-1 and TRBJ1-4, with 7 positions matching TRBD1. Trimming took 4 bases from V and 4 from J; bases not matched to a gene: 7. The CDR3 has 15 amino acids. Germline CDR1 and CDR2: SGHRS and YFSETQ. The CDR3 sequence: CASSAEGADNEKLFF. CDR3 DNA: TGCGCCAGCAGCGCTGAGGGGGCGGATAATGAAAAACTGTTTTTT.

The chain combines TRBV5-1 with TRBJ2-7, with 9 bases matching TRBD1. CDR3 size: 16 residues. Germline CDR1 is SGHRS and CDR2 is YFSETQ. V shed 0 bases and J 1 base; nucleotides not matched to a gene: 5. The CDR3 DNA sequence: TGCGCCAGCAGCTTGGGGGACGGGACAGGGTCCTACGAGCAGTACTTC. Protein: CASSLGDGTGSYEQYF.

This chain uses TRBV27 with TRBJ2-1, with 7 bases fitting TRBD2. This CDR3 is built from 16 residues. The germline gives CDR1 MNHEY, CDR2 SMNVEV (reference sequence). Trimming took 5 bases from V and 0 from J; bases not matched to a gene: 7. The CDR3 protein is CASSILGGSSYNEQFF. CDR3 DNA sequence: TGTGCCAGCAGTATCCTTGGCGGGAGCTCCTACAATGAGCAGTTCTTC.

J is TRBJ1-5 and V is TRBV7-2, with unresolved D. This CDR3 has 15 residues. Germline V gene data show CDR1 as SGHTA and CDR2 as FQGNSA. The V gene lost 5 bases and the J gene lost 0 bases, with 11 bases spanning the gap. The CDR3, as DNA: TGTGCCAGCAGCCCTAGTGCCCTTAGCAATCAGCCCCAGCATTTT. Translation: CASSPSALSNQPQHF.